Given below is one T cell receptor beta chain in context. This entry is derived from a study of blood T cell repertoires in COVID-19. Study information: Italy, Spain and the United States were the sources of the convalescent and acute COVID-19 samples. PBMCs, B-cell-depleted T cells, or T cells provided the cDNA or gDNA that made up the material.

With V trimmed by 4 bases and J by 2 bases, 12 bases remained unmatched. CDR3 size: 16 residues. Germline V gene lookup returns CDR1 GTSNPN and CDR2 SVGIG (reference sequence). How the authors handled the data: From reference gene primer amplification, estimates of nucleated cell counts were derived. The protocol was immunoSEQ multiplex PCR, while the TCRdb copy is restricted to in-frame clones and leaves out a portion. Clonal size and the V and J genes are those of that table, whereas D and trimming came from the DNA. The sample shows more than 70,000 clones, 86% of them seen only once. This clonotype was sampled from a woman at least 80 years old in a cohort sampled during active or convalescent COVID-19. The chain links TRBV30 to TRBJ2-3; the match to TRBD2 covers 7 bases. Material: peripheral blood. CDR3 amino acids: CAWNPRGAGHTDTQYF. The CDR3 DNA is TGTGCCTGGAATCCCCGGGGAGCGGGGCACACAGATACGCAGTATTTT. Variable domain in full (rest from reference TRBV30 and TRBJ2-3): SQTIHQWPATLVQPVGSPLSLECTVEGTSNPNLYWYRQAAGRGLQLLFYSVGIGQISSEVPQNLSASRPQDRQFILSSKKLLLSDSGFYLCAWNPRGAGHTDTQYFGPGTRLTVL.